This section outlines one T cell receptor beta chain sequence together with its context. What antigen it recognizes has not been identified. No per-base quality is available; no much larger clone lies one base away. Sequencing used an Illumina NovaSeq 6000. cDNA libraries for TCRalpha and TCRbeta were prepared by 5'RACE using constant-segment primers, with sample barcodes and unique molecular identifiers added. Trizol reagent was used to extract RNA from every sample. The libraries were amplified in two PCR steps, and the second step added a second sample barcode and Illumina TruSeq adapters. Libraries were sequenced on an Illumina NovaSeq with 2 x 150 bp paired-end reads. The paper's processing steps were these. Demultiplexing of reads and collapsing into UMI-guided consensus sequences were performed with migec v1.2.7. Using mixcr v2.1.11, UMI consensuses were aligned to TRA and TRB V and J templates and then assembled into clonotypes. Expanded or contracted clonotypes were those called significant by both edgeR and NoisET, with noise models trained on biological replicates. For edgeR calls, the cutoffs were a false discovery rate-adjusted p below 0.01 and a log2 fold-change threshold of 1. PCA with hierarchical clustering of max-normalized trajectories of the 1000 most abundant clonotypes was used as exploratory dynamics analysis. Separately sequenced CD4+ and CD8+ repertoires were used to assign the CD4 or CD8 phenotype of responding clones. TCRdb ran its own pipeline on the public reads, namely fastp trimming at Q25 and MiXCR clone calling, and kept in-frame beta chains. CDR3 protein duplicates are merged, each entry listing the most common genes and DNA. None of the V and J calls come from the authors' own analysis; TCRdb made them. Here the sample has 110,000 to 150,000 distinct CDR3 sequences; roughly 24% occur a single time. The top ten constitute around 22% of the sample.

PBMCs were isolated by Ficoll-Paque density gradient centrifugation. The data belong to a study of T-cell memory formation after mild COVID-19 (dated by TCRdb to the early 2020s). Regarding the study in general: Most TCR sequence clusters were specific to one of the two donors. Two young, previously healthy adult volunteers made up the cohort, one male and one female. T-cell clones expanding and contracting after mild COVID-19 in two donors were tracked by longitudinal TCRalpha and TCRbeta repertoire sequencing.

Results the study describes overall, beyond this receptor: The detection of some responding clones in pre-infection memory suggests that pre-existing cross-reactive memory T cells joined the SARS-CoV-2 response. The second-wave clones that peaked on day 37 were not confirmed to be SARS-CoV-2 specific. The study included only two mild cases, and larger cohorts that include severe cases with pre-infection samples were judged to be necessary. Contracting CD4+ clones were found mainly in CM and EM memory subsets, while CD8+ clones were enriched in EMRA. Clones that contracted from day 15 to 85 showed balanced CD4/CD8 phenotypes, whereas a second wave of clones that expanded from day 15 to 37 leaned towards CD4+.

From cysteine to phenylalanine, the CDR3 is 16 amino acids long. The entry retains the CDR3 DNA only, 48 bases that are in frame from base 1. The germline V end is reduced by 2 bases and the J end by 4 bases; junction bases left unmatched: 9. Per the germline V gene, LGHNA is the CDR1 and YSLEER is the CDR2. In this chain, TRBV4-3 is recombined with TRBJ2-7; the central 9 bases match TRBD2. The sample was PBMCs or a T cell subset sorted from them (not recorded which). This receptor was taken from an adult woman who had mild COVID-19 (a few samples of this study predate the infection). The sample titles of this study are shuffled in the database, so cell type and time point are left out; the donor was told from shared clones. The DNA sequence reads TGCGCCAGCAGCCAATTAGCGGGAGATTCTTTTTACGAGCAGTACTTC. This is translated as CASSQLAGDSFYEQYF.